This T cell receptor (beta chain) emerged from a study of CD8 T cells in ankylosing spondylitis. The length of the CDR3 is 17 residues. V lost 6 bases to trimming and J lost 1 base; unmatched junction nucleotides: 7. From germline, CDR1 is DFQATT and CDR2 SNEGSKA (reference sequence). As the method for making TCR beta libraries, quantitative 5'-RACE with molecular barcodes was used. TCRdb recomputed calls from the 5' RACE reads with MiXCR, one row per CDR3 protein. This sample yields approximately 100,000 distinct CDR3 sequences, of which around 24% are seen a single time; approximately 13% belongs to the top ten. About this clonotype: Its target is not known.

Whole-study results and caveats: Seemingly distinctive of ankylosing spondylitis blood was a TCR beta motif formed by eight highly homologous variants.

This clonotype originated in a male donor with ankylosing spondylitis. This chain links TRBV20-1 with TRBJ2-3; TRBD2 matches 16 bases. The sample was synovial fluid, either unsorted or a sorted T cell fraction (not recorded which). The CDR3 reads CSAKGLAGGPGTDTQYF. In DNA form, the CDR3 reads TGCAGTGCAAAGGGACTAGCGGGAGGGCCTGGCACAGATACGCAGTATTTT.